One sample yielded the 26 T cell receptor beta chains listed below, sequenced in a study of blood T cell repertoires in COVID-19. Clones were sequenced by immunoSEQ multiplex PCR, and TCRdb holds only the in-frame ones, with some missing. The data show about 100,000 clones, with approximately 80% seen just once and under 20% held by the top ten. The sample taken for sequencing was peripheral blood. The origin of the receptors is a human donor in a cohort sampled during active COVID-19.

The chain links TRBV6-5 to TRBJ2-7, with a tentative D call TRBD1 (6 bases). Germline CDR1 MNHEY, CDR2 SVGAGI. Deletions cut 2 bases from V and 1 base from J, with 12 bases between. The CDR3 has 15 amino acids. The CDR3 loop is CASSYSGGGSYEQYF. CDR3 bases: TGTGCCAGCAGTTACAGTGGGGGCGGGTCCTACGAGCAGTACTTC.

The chain has TRBV19 and TRBJ1-4; 7 bases are shared with TRBD1. Germline trimming cut 7 bases from V and 3 bases from J; bases unmatched to any gene: 8. The CDR3 is 15 amino acids. Looked up from germline, CDR1 is LNHDA and CDR2 is SQIVND (reference sequence). CDR3 residues: CASIEVQGPNEKLFF. In DNA form, the CDR3 reads TGTGCCAGTATCGAGGTACAGGGGCCTAATGAAAAACTGTTTTTT.

This clone has only one observation. This may come from a read error, since a much larger clone is one base off. The gene calls are TRBV7-2 and TRBJ1-5; D remains unclear. From germline, CDR1 is SGHTA and CDR2 FQGNSA. V lost 3 bases and J 4 bases, leaving 7 bases between the germline ends. This CDR3 is 13 amino acids long. The CDR3 is CASSFGRNQPQHF. DNA of the CDR3: TGTGCCAGCAGCTTCGGCAGGAATCAGCCCCAGCATTTT.

The chain employs TRBV5-1 and TRBJ2-1; 10 bases agree with TRBD2. J was trimmed by 0 bases and V by 4 bases; bases with no gene match: 16. CDR3 length equals 20 residues. Germline loops: CDR1 SGHRS, CDR2 YFSETQ. The chain's CDR3 is CASSVPGTSAPKSSYNEQFF. The CDR3 DNA reads TGCGCCAGCAGCGTACCCGGGACTAGCGCCCCCAAAAGCTCCTACAATGAGCAGTTCTTC.

For the CDR3, the DNA is TGCGCCAGCAGCTGGATACAGGGGGCTGGCGGGGAGCTGTTTTTT. It is translated as CASSWIQGAGGELFF. The J gene is TRBJ2-2, the V gene TRBV5-1; 9 bases fit TRBD1. The CDR3 totals 15 residues. Trimming removed 3 bases from V and 7 bases from J; junction bases left unmatched: 7. Germline V CDR1 and CDR2: SGHRS, YFSETQ.

This clone was seen once. The genes are TRBV6-4 and TRBJ2-3, with TRBD1 matching over 7 bases. This CDR3 has 15 amino acids. CDR1 is MRHNA, CDR2 SNTAGT, per germline. J was trimmed by 5 bases and V by 3 bases; bases with no gene match: 8. CDR3 sequence: CASSERGGSGDTQYF. CDR3 in DNA: TGTGCCAGCAGTGAAAGAGGGGGCAGTGGAGATACGCAGTATTTT.

The rearrangement uses TRBV28 and TRBJ1-2; possible D gene TRBD1, 6 bases. The germline V and J ends were trimmed by 6 bases and 8 bases, with 19 bases remaining between them. This CDR3 contains 14 residues. The germline V gene has CDR1 MDHEN and CDR2 SYDVKM. Written as DNA, the CDR3 is TGTGCCAGCAGGGCGGAGCGCGCAGGGGCGGGCTACACCTTC. Its translation: CASRAERAGAGYTF.

The chain is built from TRBV7-3 and TRBJ2-5, with TRBD2 as a possible D gene (5 bases). This CDR3 spans 15 amino acids. Trimming took 0 bases from V and 7 from J, leaving 15 bases between them. In germline, CDR1 is SGHTA, CDR2 FQGTGA. In DNA, the CDR3 is TGTGCCAGCAGCTTAACCAGTGCAGGCGAGGGGACCCAGTACTTC. It is translated as CASSLTSAGEGTQYF.

This clone has only one observation. This chain uses TRBV6-6 with TRBJ2-3, with a weak D call TRBD2 (5 bases). V lost 4 bases and J 8 bases, leaving 22 bases between the germline ends. The CDR3 is made up of 16 amino acids. The germline CDR1 and CDR2 sequences are MNHNY and SVGAGI (reference sequence). In DNA form, the CDR3 reads TGTGCCAGCAGTTCTCATCTGACGGACCAACTAGGTACGCAGTATTTT. Protein: CASSSHLTDQLGTQYF.

V and J are TRBV7-2 and TRBJ2-5; 10 nucleotides align to TRBD2. Germline V gene lookup returns CDR1 SGHTA and CDR2 FQGNSA. This CDR3 is built from 17 residues. With 1 base clipped from V and 4 bases from J, the junction kept 9 bases outside the gene matches. The chain's CDR3 is CASSLVSSGSLAETQYF. The CDR3 DNA sequence: TGTGCCAGCAGCTTAGTATCTAGCGGGAGTTTAGCAGAGACCCAGTACTTC.

The chain is built from TRBV6-1 and TRBJ1-5, with 9 nucleotides matching TRBD1. The V and J ends lost 3 bases and 0 bases, in that order; junction bases with no gene match: 9. The germline gives CDR1 MNHNS, CDR2 SASEGT. This CDR3 comprises 18 residues. This chain's CDR3 is CASSDRAGQGYSNQPQHF. The CDR3 nucleotides are TGTGCCAGCAGTGACCGGGCAGGACAGGGGTATAGCAATCAGCCCCAGCATTTT.

The chain links TRBV7-9 to TRBJ2-3; D ambiguous. Trimming shortened V by 0 bases and J by 6 bases, and 13 bases separated the two germline ends. The CDR3 runs 15 residues. Germline assignment: CDR1 SEHNR and CDR2 FQNEAQ (reference sequence). Written as DNA, the CDR3 is TGTGCCAGCAGCTTAGCCTTCCAGGTCAGCGATACGCAGTATTTT. It yields the protein CASSLAFQVSDTQYF. Filled out from reference TRBV7-9 and TRBJ2-3, the complete variable domain reads DTGVSQNPRHKITKRGQNVTFRCDPISEHNRLYWYRQTLGQGPEFLTYFQNEAQLEKSRLLSDRFSAERPKGSFSTLEIQRTEQGDSAMYLCASSLAFQVSDTQYFGPGTRLTVL.

The chain employs TRBV6-5 and TRBJ2-1, with TRBD1 matching over 7 bases. The CDR3 consists of 13 residues. The trim removed 11 bases at V and 4 bases at J, leaving 8 bases unmatched. CDR1 is MNHEY, CDR2 SVGAGI, per germline. DNA for the CDR3: TGTGCCGCCCACAGGGGCGCGTACAATGAGCAGTTCTTC. This sequence encodes CAAHRGAYNEQFF.

The chain is built from TRBV18 and TRBJ1-1; 10 bases fit TRBD1. The CDR3 is 19 residues long. From germline, CDR1 is KGHSH and CDR2 LQKENI. After removal of 6 bases from V and 0 bases from J, the junction contained 16 bases not matched to a gene. In DNA, the CDR3 is TGTGCCAGCTCTCGGCCCGGGACAGGGGTCCGGGGAATGAACACTGAAGCTTTCTTT. This sequence encodes CASSRPGTGVRGMNTEAFF.

The CDR3 reads CASSLLGGGEQFF. The CDR3, as DNA: TGCGCCAGCAGCCTCCTTGGGGGGGGTGAGCAGTTCTTC. The chain carries TRBV5-1 and TRBJ2-1; 7 bases agree with TRBD2. CDR1 and CDR2 (germline): SGHRS, YFSETQ. V was clipped by 4 bases and J by 9 bases; unmatched bases: 7. This CDR3 region has 13 residues.

This clone was seen a handful of times. The chain joins TRBV7-6 to TRBJ2-2; 15 nucleotides match TRBD2. The length of the CDR3 is 18 residues. The germline CDR1 and CDR2 sequences are SGHVS and FNYEAQ. The V segment lost 5 bases and the J segment 1 base; nucleotides outside the gene matches: 5. The CDR3 loop is CASSLGLAGGGNTGELFF. CDR3 nucleotide sequence: TGTGCCAGCAGCCTGGGACTAGCGGGAGGCGGGAACACCGGGGAGCTGTTTTTT.

This rearrangement joins TRBV5-1 to TRBJ1-4, with 11 nucleotides matching TRBD1. Per the germline V gene, CDR1 is SGHRS and CDR2 is YFSETQ. This CDR3 contains 16 residues. V lost 4 bases and J lost 7; bases outside the gene matches: 9. The CDR3 sequence is CASSPKDRGQVEKLFF. The CDR3 nucleotides are TGCGCCAGCAGCCCCAAGGACAGGGGGCAGGTTGAAAAACTGTTTTTT.

The chain couples TRBV5-4 to TRBJ2-6; possibly TRBD1 for D (6 bases). The germline V and J ends were trimmed by 1 base and 1 base, with 12 bases remaining between them. CDR3 length: 17 residues. CDR1 is SGHNT, CDR2 YYREEE, per germline (reference sequence). Written as DNA, the CDR3 is TGTGCCAGCAGCTTGAGGGCAGGGGTTTCTGGGGCCAACGTCCTGACTTTC. The encoded protein is CASSLRAGVSGANVLTF.

The gene calls are TRBV28 and TRBJ1-5; maybe TRBD1 (6 bases). Germline loops: CDR1 MDHEN, CDR2 SYDVKM. The V and J ends lost 1 base and 3 bases respectively, with 16 bases between them. This CDR3 spans 17 amino acids. The chain's CDR3 is CASSLYGRGTVNQPQHF. In DNA, the CDR3 is TGTGCCAGCAGTTTATATGGGAGGGGGACGGTCAATCAGCCCCAGCATTTT.

The chain uses TRBV28 and TRBJ2-2; D gene uncertain. The V end was cut by 3 bases, the J end by 9 bases, with 8 bases between. CDR1 and CDR2 (germline): MDHEN, SYDVKM. This CDR3 is 12 amino acids long. The CDR3 loop is CASSLGPRELFF. CDR3 DNA sequence: TGTGCCAGCAGTTTGGGCCCCCGGGAGCTGTTTTTT.

The table lists this clone with a count of one. This chain joins TRBV28 and TRBJ2-7; 10 bases align to TRBD1. The CDR3 spans 16 residues. J lost 3 bases, V lost 6 bases, and 11 bases had no gene match. Germline-derived CDR1 and CDR2 are MDHEN and SYDVKM. The CDR3: CASRSTGTGDGYEQYF. CDR3 nucleotides: TGTGCCAGCAGATCAACCGGGACAGGGGATGGCTACGAGCAGTACTTC.

The chain uses TRBV28 and TRBJ2-7; D is possibly TRBD1 (5 bases). This CDR3 has 14 residues. The V gene lost 4 bases and the J gene lost 0 bases, with 10 bases spanning the gap. Germline lookup yields CDR1 MDHEN and CDR2 SYDVKM. CDR3 sequence (DNA): TGTGCCAGCAGTTCTAACAGGATCTCCTACGAGCAGTACTTC. As protein: CASSSNRISYEQYF.

The chain employs TRBV24-1 and TRBJ2-2; no clear D. The CDR3 loop spans 12 amino acids. Trimming stripped 6 bases from V and 4 bases from J, with 5 bases between. CDR1 and CDR2 from the germline V gene are KGHDR and SFDVKD. CDR3 residues: CATSISTGELFF. Written as DNA, the CDR3 is TGTGCCACCAGTATTAGCACCGGGGAGCTGTTTTTT.

This chain uses TRBV14 with TRBJ1-1, with 7 bases aligning to TRBD1. Trimming took 4 bases from V and 5 from J; bases not matched to a gene: 4. The length of the CDR3 is 13 residues. Germline loops: CDR1 SGHDN, CDR2 FVKESK. CDR3 in amino acids: CASSREQGTEAFF. The CDR3 nucleotides are TGTGCCAGCAGCCGAGAACAGGGGACTGAAGCTTTCTTT.

The genes are TRBV28 and TRBJ1-5; D possibly corresponds to TRBD1 (5 bases). The CDR3 spans 14 residues. Germline loops: CDR1 MDHEN, CDR2 SYDVKM. The V and J ends lost 3 bases and 7 bases respectively, with 13 bases between them. CDR3 protein: CASSLVGGRQPQHF. The CDR3 nucleotides are TGTGCCAGCAGTTTGGTCGGGGGGAGGCAGCCCCAGCATTTT. Looking up the rest from reference TRBV28 and TRBJ1-5 gives the full variable domain: DVKVTQSSRYLVKRTGEKVFLECVQDMDHENMFWYRQDPGLGLRLIYFSYDVKMKEKGDIPEGYSVSREKKERFSLILESASTNQTSMYLCASSLVGGRQPQHFGDGTRLSIL.

This clone has a handful of counts. V usage is TRBV5-1 and J usage is TRBJ2-1; tentative D call: TRBD2 (6 bases). CDR3 length: 15 amino acids. Germline V gene data show CDR1 as SGHRS and CDR2 as YFSETQ. Trimming pared 6 bases from V and 4 bases from J, leaving 17 bases between. CDR3 residues: CASKEGTGGYNEQFF. The CDR3, as DNA: TGCGCCAGCAAGGAGGGGACGGGCGGATACAATGAGCAGTTCTTC.